Listed here are 20 T cell receptor beta chains from one sample, sequenced in a study of T cell responses to AZD1222 COVID-19 vaccine. TCRdb's table, derived via immunoSEQ multiplex PCR, lists solely in-frame clones and lacks some. The sample lists 85,000 to 130,000 clones, around 91% seen once, with roughly 8% in the top ten. The sequences come from peripheral blood, collected 28 days after the second AZD1222 dose. These receptors all come from an adult who received the AZD1222 COVID-19 vaccine.

J is TRBJ1-6 and V is TRBV4-3, with a tentative D call TRBD1 (5 bases). V lost 0 bases to trimming and J lost 14 bases, with 17 bases between them. The CDR3 has 15 residues. Germline assignment: CDR1 LGHNA and CDR2 YSLEER. CDR3: CASSQDVRPEGSLHF. DNA of the CDR3: TGCGCCAGCAGCCAAGATGTGAGGCCGGAGGGGTCCCTCCACTTT.

This clone was recorded only once. This chain connects TRBV12-3 or TRBV12-4 to TRBJ2-7; D is ambiguous. The V end was cut by 3 bases, the J end by 4 bases, with 10 bases between. The CDR3 has 13 residues. CDR3 residues: CASSFAQRYEQYF. Here the CDR3 DNA reads TGTGCCAGCAGTTTTGCCCAGAGGTACGAGCAGTACTTC.

There are a few counts of this clone. This rearrangement joins TRBV21-1 to TRBJ1-5; TRBD1, the table's D call, lacks a check against the DNA. TRBV21-1 is recorded as a pseudogene. The CDR3 consists of 13 residues. Here the CDR3 reads CASTRQSNQPQHF. The CDR3 DNA is TGTGCCAGCACCAGACAGAGCAATCAGCCCCAGCATTTT.

V gene TRBV28 combines with J gene TRBJ1-5, with D uncertain. This CDR3 spans 15 amino acids. Germline V gene data show CDR1 as MDHEN and CDR2 as SYDVKM. Trimming removed 3 bases at V and 4 bases at J, with 13 bases between. The CDR3 nucleotides read TGTGCCAGCAGTTTTGCTCCGGTCGTAAATCAGCCCCAGCATTTT. Encoded protein: CASSFAPVVNQPQHF. Looking up the rest from reference TRBV28 and TRBJ1-5 gives the full variable domain: DVKVTQSSRYLVKRTGEKVFLECVQDMDHENMFWYRQDPGLGLRLIYFSYDVKMKEKGDIPEGYSVSREKKERFSLILESASTNQTSMYLCASSFAPVVNQPQHFGDGTRLSIL.

This clone was observed a single time. The chain couples TRBV18 to TRBJ2-1, with D possibly matching TRBD1 (5 bases). V gave up 4 bases and J gave up 4 bases, with 8 bases separating them. Per the germline V gene, CDR1 is KGHSH and CDR2 is LQKENI. CDR3 length: 13 amino acids. The CDR3 nucleotides are TGTGCCAGCTCACTTGACAGTTACAATGAGCAGTTCTTC. Translation gives CASSLDSYNEQFF. The full variable domain, its missing parts supplied by reference TRBV18 and TRBJ2-1, is NAGVMQNPRHLVRRRGQEARLRCSPMKGHSHVYWYRQLPEEGLKFMVYLQKENIIDESGMPKERFSAEFPKEGPSILRIQQVVRGDSAAYFCASSLDSYNEQFFGPGTRLTVL.

This chain joins TRBV2 and TRBJ1-5, with 8 bases that match TRBD1. V shed 6 bases and J 4 bases; nucleotides not matched to a gene: 8. CDR3 size: 15 residues. CDR1 SNHLY and CDR2 FYNNEI come from the germline V gene. Here the CDR3 DNA reads TGTGCCAGCAGGGATCAGGGGGCTGTAAATCAGCCCCAGCATTTT. Translating gives CASRDQGAVNQPQHF.

The rearrangement joins TRBV6-2 or TRBV6-3 to TRBJ2-7, with 8 bases aligning to TRBD1. With V trimmed by 6 bases and J by 3 bases, 7 bases remained unmatched. The germline CDR1 and CDR2 sequences are MNHEY and SVGEGT. The CDR3 sequence is 14 residues long. This CDR3 is CASSPPGGNYEQYF. CDR3 coding DNA: TGTGCCAGCAGCCCTCCAGGGGGCAACTACGAGCAGTACTTC.

The genes are TRBV9 and TRBJ2-1; 8 nucleotides agree with TRBD2. This CDR3 is built from 14 residues. Per germline, CDR1 SGDLS and CDR2 YYNGEE. The J segment lost 8 bases and the V segment lost 4 bases, leaving 8 bases of the junction unmatched. Here the CDR3 reads CASSPAGTRDEQFF. CDR3 DNA: TGTGCCAGCAGCCCCGCCGGGACTAGGGATGAGCAGTTCTTC.

V usage is TRBV5-1 and J usage is TRBJ1-2, with D hard to call. Germline CDR1 is SGHRS and CDR2 is YFSETQ. This CDR3 spans 14 amino acids. The V and J ends lost 4 bases and 4 bases respectively, with 14 bases between them. CDR3 nucleotide sequence: TGCGCCAGCAGCGAGAGGGCGGACGCCTATGGCTACACCTTC. Protein product: CASSERADAYGYTF.

The sample holds one count of this clone. V and J are TRBV10-2 and TRBJ2-7; perhaps TRBD2 as D (5 bases). Germline values: CDR1 WSHSY, CDR2 SAAADI. The CDR3 totals 14 residues. V lost 5 bases, J lost 0 bases, and 11 bases lay in between. The CDR3 reads CASSFLRGSYEQYF. The CDR3 coding sequence is TGCGCCAGCAGTTTCCTTCGGGGCTCCTACGAGCAGTACTTC.

The chain recombines TRBV18 with TRBJ1-1; tentative D call: TRBD1 (5 bases). V gave up 4 bases and J gave up 4 bases, with 10 bases separating them. The CDR3 is 13 amino acids. From germline, CDR1 is KGHSH and CDR2 LQKENI. CDR3 in DNA: TGTGCCAGCTCACAGGGGCTTAGCACTGAAGCTTTCTTT. Translation gives CASSQGLSTEAFF.

The chain joins TRBV7-8 to TRBJ1-4; 7 nucleotides match TRBD1. Trimming at V came to 5 bases and at J to 8 bases, leaving 8 bases not matched to a gene. The CDR3 length is 14 residues. Per germline, CDR1 SGHVS and CDR2 FQNEAQ. CDR3 DNA: TGTGCCAGCAGCCCAAGACAGGGTAACGAAAAACTGTTTTTT. Encoded protein: CASSPRQGNEKLFF.

The rearrangement links TRBV18 to TRBJ2-1; 8 bases align to TRBD2. The CDR3 is 15 residues long. Germline assignment: CDR1 KGHSH and CDR2 LQKENI. V trimming: 2 bases; J trimming: 5 bases; junction bases outside the gene matches: 5. CDR3 in DNA: TGTGCCAGCTCACCAACGGTAGCGGGGAACAATGAGCAGTTCTTC. Protein product: CASSPTVAGNNEQFF.

This chain joins TRBV12-3 or TRBV12-4 and TRBJ1-2, with 7 bases identical to TRBD1. There are 13 residues in the CDR3. Germline trimming cut 4 bases from V and 5 bases from J; bases unmatched to any gene: 4. Here the CDR3 DNA reads TGTGCCAGCAGTTCCTGGGACAGTTATGGCTACACCTTC. This codes for CASSSWDSYGYTF.

This chain joins TRBV4-2 and TRBJ1-1, with D perhaps matching TRBD1 (5 bases). Trimming shortened V by 1 base and J by 1 base, and 13 bases separated the two germline ends. CDR1 LGHNA and CDR2 YNFKEQ come from the germline V gene. The CDR3 is 16 amino acids. For the CDR3, the DNA is TGTGCCAGCAGCCAAGCCCCCGCAGGGCGGAACACTGAAGCTTTCTTT. It encodes CASSQAPAGRNTEAFF.

This clone has just one count. The chain carries TRBV3-1 (or the pseudogene TRBV3-2) and TRBJ2-7, with TRBD1 matching 9 bases. The ends lost 1 base at V and 1 base at J; junction bases unmatched: 8. This CDR3 has 17 amino acids. The germline CDR1 and CDR2 sequences are LGHDT and YNNKEL (reference sequence). CDR3 sequence (DNA): TGTGCCAGCAGCCAAGTCCTTCCGGGACAGGGTTCCTACGAGCAGTACTTC. As protein: CASSQVLPGQGSYEQYF.

The rearrangement joins TRBV19 to TRBJ1-1; TRBD1 might be the D (5 bases). CDR1 and CDR2 from the germline V gene are LNHDA and SQIVND (reference sequence). The CDR3 has 15 residues. Trimming removed 6 bases at V and 5 bases at J, with 19 bases between. CDR3 nucleotide sequence: TGTGCCAGTAGGCCGGACTACCCCTGGGGGACTGAAGCTTTCTTT. This sequence encodes CASRPDYPWGTEAFF.

This clone was seen a handful of times. The chain has TRBV6-1 and TRBJ2-3, with D unresolved. The CDR3 is 14 residues long. V shed 3 bases and J shed 1 base, with 8 bases lying between them. The V gene's germline CDR1 is MNHNS and CDR2 SASEGT. The CDR3 is CASSDEGRTDTQYF. CDR3 in DNA: TGTGCCAGCAGTGATGAAGGCCGCACAGATACGCAGTATTTT.

This sequence joins TRBV18 and TRBJ1-2; a weak D match, TRBD1 (6 bases). The CDR3 extends over 15 amino acids. Trimming stripped 6 bases from V and 0 bases from J, with 14 bases between. CDR1 is KGHSH, CDR2 LQKENI, per germline. This CDR3 is CASSLAGGPNYGYTF. The CDR3 bases are TGTGCCAGCTCCCTAGCCGGGGGCCCTAACTATGGCTACACCTTC.

This rearrangement joins TRBV13 to TRBJ1-5; tentative D call: TRBD1 (5 bases). There are 14 residues in the CDR3. Per germline, CDR1 PRHDT and CDR2 FYEKMQ (reference sequence). The V gene lost 0 bases and the J gene lost 6 bases, with 9 bases spanning the gap. CDR3 amino acids: CASSLGYRGQPQHF. CDR3 in DNA: TGTGCCAGCAGCTTAGGATATAGGGGTCAGCCCCAGCATTTT.